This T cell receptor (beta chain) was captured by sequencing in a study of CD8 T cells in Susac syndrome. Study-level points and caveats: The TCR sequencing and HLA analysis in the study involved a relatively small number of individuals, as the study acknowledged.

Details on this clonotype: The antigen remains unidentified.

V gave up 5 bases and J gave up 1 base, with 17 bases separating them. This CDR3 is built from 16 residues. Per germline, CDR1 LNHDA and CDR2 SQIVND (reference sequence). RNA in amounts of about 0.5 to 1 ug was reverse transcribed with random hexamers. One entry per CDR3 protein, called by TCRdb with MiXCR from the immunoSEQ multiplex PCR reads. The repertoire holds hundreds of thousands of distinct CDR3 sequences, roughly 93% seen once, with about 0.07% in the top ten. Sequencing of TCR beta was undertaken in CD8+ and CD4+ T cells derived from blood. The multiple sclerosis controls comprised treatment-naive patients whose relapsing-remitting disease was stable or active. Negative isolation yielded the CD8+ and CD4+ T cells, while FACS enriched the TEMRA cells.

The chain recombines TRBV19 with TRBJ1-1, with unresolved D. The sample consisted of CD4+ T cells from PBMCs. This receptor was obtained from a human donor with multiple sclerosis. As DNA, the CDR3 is TGTGCCAGTAGTCCCCGGGCCCTAATACGGAACACTGAAGCTTTCTTT. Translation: CASSPRALIRNTEAFF.